These T cell receptor beta chains were read from a single sample in a study of blood T cell repertoires in COVID-19. Sequencing used immunoSEQ multiplex PCR; TCRdb keeps in-frame clones, though not all of them. The sample contains 150,000 or so clones, roughly three quarters of which appear only once. Material for sequencing was peripheral blood. The receptors derive from a woman in her seventies with COVID-19, enrolled during active disease. Both conserved end residues are part of each CDR3. Fields, in order: V gene, J gene, clone size, CDR3 protein. Clone sizes are given selectively: once, few, many, or a class where the clone is expanded.

v_call: TRBV19
j_call: TRBJ2-1
clone_size: .
cdr3_aa: CASSTPRTGVDEQFF

v_call: TRBV19
j_call: TRBJ1-4
clone_size: .
cdr3_aa: CASILTASTGDCEKLFF

v_call: TRBV7-2
j_call: TRBJ1-1
clone_size: .
cdr3_aa: CASSLDRDTEAFF

v_call: TRBV5-1
j_call: TRBJ2-2
clone_size: .
cdr3_aa: CASSLRSGGNTGELFF

v_call: TRBV28
j_call: TRBJ1-2
clone_size: .
cdr3_aa: CASSKADRVGYTF

v_call: TRBV5-1
j_call: TRBJ1-6
clone_size: .
cdr3_aa: CASSSRQGGYNSPLHF

v_call: TRBV3-1/TRBV3-2
j_call: TRBJ2-1
clone_size: .
cdr3_aa: CASSQTHRLVGHEQFF

v_call: TRBV28
j_call: TRBJ2-3
clone_size: .
cdr3_aa: CATERTGDFTQYF

v_call: TRBV4-1
j_call: TRBJ2-3
clone_size: .
cdr3_aa: CASSQTGTSGGTDTQYF

v_call: TRBV19
j_call: TRBJ1-6
clone_size: few
cdr3_aa: CASSPQDNSPLHF

v_call: TRBV29-1
j_call: TRBJ2-2
clone_size: once
cdr3_aa: CSVRLQGRAGELFF

v_call: TRBV7-9
j_call: TRBJ1-1
clone_size: .
cdr3_aa: CASSLNVDSTEAFF

v_call: TRBV3-1/TRBV3-2
j_call: TRBJ2-5
clone_size: many
cdr3_aa: CASRGTGEETQYF

v_call: TRBV11-2
j_call: TRBJ1-1
clone_size: .
cdr3_aa: CASSPDRGRFTEAFF

v_call: TRBV19
j_call: TRBJ2-2
clone_size: .
cdr3_aa: CASSETGGHTGELFF

v_call: TRBV4-1
j_call: TRBJ2-5
clone_size: once
cdr3_aa: CASSQEGGATQYF

v_call: TRBV14
j_call: TRBJ1-6
clone_size: .
cdr3_aa: CASSRSGNPDSPLHF

v_call: TRBV7-3
j_call: TRBJ1-2
clone_size: .
cdr3_aa: CASSSGHGVSSGYTF

v_call: TRBV6-5
j_call: TRBJ1-5
clone_size: .
cdr3_aa: CASSYQTGGQPQHF

v_call: TRBV9
j_call: TRBJ2-7
clone_size: .
cdr3_aa: CASSVGTDTNYEQYF

v_call: TRBV2
j_call: TRBJ1-1
clone_size: .
cdr3_aa: CASSEWRDTEAFF

v_call: TRBV10-3
j_call: TRBJ2-5
clone_size: .
cdr3_aa: CAISETTTGYQETQYF

v_call: TRBV5-4
j_call: TRBJ1-6
clone_size: .
cdr3_aa: CASSLGQGNSPLHF

v_call: TRBV5-4
j_call: TRBJ2-3
clone_size: few
cdr3_aa: CASSSGGAQTDTQYF

v_call: TRBV7-2
j_call: TRBJ2-1
clone_size: .
cdr3_aa: CASSAGQGIYNEQFF

v_call: TRBV7-8
j_call: TRBJ1-1
clone_size: .
cdr3_aa: CASSIRGGQNTEAFF

v_call: TRBV19
j_call: TRBJ1-1
clone_size: .
cdr3_aa: CASTRAEEAFF

v_call: TRBV3-1/TRBV3-2
j_call: TRBJ1-5
clone_size: .
cdr3_aa: CASSQGTYSGQPQHF

v_call: TRBV28
j_call: TRBJ2-3
clone_size: once
cdr3_aa: CASNQRVDTQYF

v_call: TRBV4-1
j_call: TRBJ1-2
clone_size: .
cdr3_aa: CASSQDQAGPSLGGYTF

v_call: TRBV6-2/TRBV6-3
j_call: TRBJ2-2
clone_size: few
cdr3_aa: CASSYGQGSNTGELFF

v_call: TRBV30
j_call: TRBJ1-1
clone_size: once
cdr3_aa: CAWSHGRLNTEAFF

v_call: TRBV27
j_call: TRBJ2-7
clone_size: .
cdr3_aa: CASSFIQGGEQYF

v_call: TRBV19
j_call: TRBJ2-3
clone_size: .
cdr3_aa: CASTSGGTDTQYF

v_call: TRBV5-8
j_call: TRBJ1-5
clone_size: .
cdr3_aa: CASSPLSGALSYSNQPQHF

v_call: TRBV7-2
j_call: TRBJ2-3
clone_size: .
cdr3_aa: CASSLPRLAGGMDTQYF

v_call: TRBV9
j_call: TRBJ2-4
clone_size: .
cdr3_aa: CASSADSKLAKNIQYF

v_call: TRBV27
j_call: TRBJ2-1
clone_size: .
cdr3_aa: CASSLSTGGRQFF

v_call: TRBV5-1
j_call: TRBJ1-1
clone_size: few
cdr3_aa: CASTGGGRQNTEAFF

v_call: TRBV5-1
j_call: TRBJ2-1
clone_size: .
cdr3_aa: CASSLVGQLGNEQFF

v_call: TRBV6-5
j_call: TRBJ1-2
clone_size: .
cdr3_aa: CATTASGTGSYGYTF